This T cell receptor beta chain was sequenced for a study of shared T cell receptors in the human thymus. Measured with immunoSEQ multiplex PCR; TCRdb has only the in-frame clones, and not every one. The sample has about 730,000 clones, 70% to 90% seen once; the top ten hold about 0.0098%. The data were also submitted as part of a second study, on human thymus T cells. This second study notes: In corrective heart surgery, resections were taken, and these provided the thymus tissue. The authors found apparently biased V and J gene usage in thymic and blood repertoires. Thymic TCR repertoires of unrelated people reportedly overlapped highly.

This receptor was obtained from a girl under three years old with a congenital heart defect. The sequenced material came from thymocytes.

DNA of the CDR3: TGTGCCAGCAGCCCTAGGGGTAGCGGGGGGCCCGTGGGACAAGAGACCCAGTACTTC. Its protein is CASSPRGSGGPVGQETQYF. The rearrangement links TRBV9 to TRBJ2-5, with 10 bases that match TRBD2. CDR3 length: 19 residues. V dropped 4 bases and J dropped 2; count of bases not matched to a gene: 17. Germline assignment: CDR1 SGDLS and CDR2 YYNGEE.